The source of this TCR beta chain is a study of glioma-infiltrating T cells after dendritic cell vaccination (dated by TCRdb to about 2016). Some background on the complete study: The cohort comprised about 15 glioblastoma patients from Phase I and II dendritic cell vaccination trials, 9 newly diagnosed and 6 with recurrent disease. In glioblastoma patients vaccinated with dendritic cells, deep sequencing of TCR beta CDR3 regions served to measure tumor-infiltrating lymphocyte content and to compare repertoires between tumor and blood. Patients received three intradermal dendritic cell vaccine injections at biweekly intervals in the arm below the axilla. Between the early 2000s and the early 2010s, the patients were given dendritic cell vaccination pulsed with autologous tumor lysate. Survival after dendritic cell vaccination was correlated with TCR sequencing metrics such as TIL content and the overlap between tumor and blood repertoires. The vaccine was prepared from monocyte-derived dendritic cells that were cultured for roughly 7 days with IL-4 and GM-CSF and then pulsed overnight with autologous tumor lysate. The paper's findings and limits, for the study overall: The three-group TCR overlap response model was described as speculative and requiring prospective validation. No direct relationship between TCR clonality and survival was found, suggesting a diverse polyclonal response may matter. After dendritic cell vaccination, a higher estimated pretreatment TIL content predicted longer time to progression and longer overall survival. The cohort was small and heterogeneous, with few patients having full blood and tumor sets and even fewer initial-recurrent tumor pairs.

In this sample, this clone turned up once. What antigen it recognizes has not been identified. No quality values exist for individual bases; no much larger clone is one base distant. Trimming removed 0 bases from V and 4 bases from J, leaving 15 bases between the germline ends. CDR3 length: 17 amino acids, cysteine to phenylalanine. The CDR3 DNA has 51 bases and is translated from base 1. Looking up the germline V gene yields CDR1 KGHSH and CDR2 LQKENI. TCRB CDR3 regions were amplified from about 1.9 ug genomic DNA, or all available DNA if less, using the immunoSEQ assay. The multiplex PCR employed 60 forward primers targeting TCR V beta segments and 13 reverse primers targeting J beta segments. Synthetic control templates were spiked into each sample at limiting dilution to estimate reads per starting template. The Illumina HiSeq System generated 87 bp sequencing reads. The published analysis was carried out like this. To remove PCR and sequencing errors, closely related sequences were merged with a nearest neighbor algorithm. TCR overlap was defined as the percentage of unique tumor TCR beta sequences that were also found in the peripheral blood of the same patient. TCRdb provides this immuneACCESS table in a form limited to in-frame rearrangements. Some clones are lacking; in checked studies, under half of them reflect an unresolved V gene, and why the rest are absent is not known. V and J calls and clone size are given by that table; D and trimming were obtained from the DNA. This sample lists more than 75,000 clones; roughly four fifths were detected once. Roughly 6.8% of the sample rests with the top ten.

This specimen's time point label, per the study, means: after dendritic cell vaccination, including at tumor progression/relapse. To be selected, patients needed enough residual fresh-frozen tumor tissue and more than two years of available survival data. Although molecular status otherwise differed among the glioblastoma patients, no patient had an isocitrate dehydrogenase mutation. PBMC were collected before vaccination, two weeks after the third vaccination, and at tumor progression if progression occurred. Genomic DNA was extracted with the Qiagen DNeasy Blood extraction Kit. Here the sequenced sample was blood, taken after dendritic cell vaccination. This chain joins TRBV18 to TRBJ1-4, with no confidently assigned D gene. This clonotype was obtained from a human donor with glioblastoma. Here is the DNA: TGTGCCAGCTCACCACCTCGCCGGGGAAGCGGTAATGAAAAACTGTTTTTT. The resulting protein is CASSPPRRGSGNEKLFF. Reference TRBV18 and TRBJ1-4 genes cover what lies past the CDR3, so the full variable domain is NAGVMQNPRHLVRRRGQEARLRCSPMKGHSHVYWYRQLPEEGLKFMVYLQKENIIDESGMPKERFSAEFPKEGPSILRIQQVVRGDSAAYFCASSPPRRGSGNEKLFFGSGTQLSVL.